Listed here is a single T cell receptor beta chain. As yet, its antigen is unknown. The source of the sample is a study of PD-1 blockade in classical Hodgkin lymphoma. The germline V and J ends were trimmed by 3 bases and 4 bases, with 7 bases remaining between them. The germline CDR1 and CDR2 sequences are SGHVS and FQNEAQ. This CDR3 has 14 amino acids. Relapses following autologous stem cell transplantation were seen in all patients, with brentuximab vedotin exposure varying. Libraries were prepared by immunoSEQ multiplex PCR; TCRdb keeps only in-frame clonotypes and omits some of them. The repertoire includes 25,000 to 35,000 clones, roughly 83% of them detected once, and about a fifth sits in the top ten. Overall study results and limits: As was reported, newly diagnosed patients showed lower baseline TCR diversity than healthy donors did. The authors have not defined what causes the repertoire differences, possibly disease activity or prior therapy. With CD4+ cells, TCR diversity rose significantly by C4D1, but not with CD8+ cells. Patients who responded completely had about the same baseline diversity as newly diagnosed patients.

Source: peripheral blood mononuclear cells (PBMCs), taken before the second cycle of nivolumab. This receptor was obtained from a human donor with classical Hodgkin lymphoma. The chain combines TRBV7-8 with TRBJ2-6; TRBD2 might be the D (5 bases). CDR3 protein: CASSFREGANVLTF. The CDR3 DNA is TGTGCCAGCAGCTTTCGGGAAGGGGCCAACGTCCTGACTTTC.